Listed below are T cell receptor beta chains from one sample, sequenced in a study of early T cells in non-severe SARS-CoV-2 infection. TCRdb recomputed calls from the 5' RACE reads with MiXCR, one row per CDR3 protein. This sample has about 90,000 distinct CDR3 sequences; roughly 12% occur once, and the top ten carry 4.4%. The sequenced sample was whole blood, obtained at baseline. These receptor sequences come from an adult who was a healthcare worker with PCR-confirmed SARS-CoV-2 infection or an uninfected control (not recorded which). Both conserved end residues are part of each CDR3. The D gene is left open where the match is weak. A clone size is listed for some rows: how often the clone was seen (once, few, many), or a class if it is expanded.

v_gene	abundance	j_gene	d_gene	CDR3aa	CDR3nt
TRBV7-7	.	TRBJ2-6	.	CASSLGPQSGANVLTF	TGTGCTAGCAGCTTAGGACCCCAGTCTGGGGCCAACGTCCTGACTTTC
TRBV28	few	TRBJ1-6	TRBD1	CASSSWDSSSYNSPLHF	TGTGCCAGCAGTTCCTGGGACAGTAGCTCCTATAATTCACCCCTCCACTTT
TRBV13	few	TRBJ2-2	.	CASSHTPGELFF	TGTGCCAGCAGCCATACTCCCGGGGAGCTGTTTTTT
TRBV2	many	TRBJ2-2	TRBD1	CASRPGQGTGELFF	TGTGCCAGCAGACCGGGACAGGGCACCGGGGAGCTGTTTTTT
TRBV5-6	.	TRBJ2-2	.	CASSLDRLTNTGELFF	TGTGCCAGCAGCTTGGATCGGCTGACGAACACCGGGGAGCTGTTTTTT
TRBV18	.	TRBJ2-7	.	CASSPELPYEQYF	TGTGCCAGCTCACCCGAACTACCGTACGAGCAGTACTTC
TRBV20-1	.	TRBJ2-1	TRBD2	CSATTGLAGYNEQFF	TGCAGTGCTACTACGGGACTAGCGGGGTACAATGAGCAGTTCTTC
TRBV12-3/TRBV12-4	many	TRBJ2-7	.	CASRAVSYEQYF	TGTGCCAGCCGGGCGGTATCCTACGAGCAGTACTTC
TRBV28	few	TRBJ2-2	.	CASSWPSEVTGELFF	TGTGCCAGCAGTTGGCCTAGCGAGGTCACCGGGGAGCTGTTTTTT
TRBV19	many	TRBJ1-5	.	CASSEYSDLQPQHF	TGTGCCAGTAGTGAGTACAGTGATCTTCAGCCCCAGCATTTT
TRBV10-2	few	TRBJ1-1	.	CASGRGMNTEAFF	TGCGCCAGCGGCCGGGGTATGAACACTGAAGCTTTCTTT
TRBV20-1	.	TRBJ2-1	TRBD1	CSARVGTGLSYNEQFF	TGCAGTGCTAGAGTTGGGACAGGGCTTTCCTACAATGAGCAGTTCTTC
TRBV11-2	many	TRBJ2-1	TRBD2	CASSFSSGEQFF	TGTGCCAGCAGCTTCTCTAGCGGTGAGCAGTTCTTC
TRBV29-1	many	TRBJ1-4	.	CSVRWPAASEKLFF	TGCAGCGTTCGCTGGCCGGCCGCAAGTGAAAAACTGTTTTTT
TRBV6-5	many	TRBJ2-1	.	CASSPYSGGTLYNEQFF	TGTGCCAGCAGTCCATACTCCGGCGGGACCCTCTACAATGAGCAGTTCTTC
TRBV20-1	many	TRBJ2-4	TRBD1	CSARDGTGYPLEKYF	TGCAGTGCTAGAGACGGGACAGGGTACCCCTTGGAGAAGTACTTC
TRBV6-5	many	TRBJ1-1	.	CASSYSRGVAEAFF	TGTGCCAGCAGTTACTCTCGGGGAGTGGCTGAAGCTTTCTTT
TRBV12-3/TRBV12-4	few	TRBJ2-1	TRBD2	CASSFLAGGPGEQFF	TGTGCCAGCAGTTTTCTAGCGGGAGGGCCGGGTGAGCAGTTCTTC
TRBV15	few	TRBJ2-4	.	CATSRDLGLQGFQNIQYF	TGTGCCACCAGCAGAGATTTGGGGCTACAGGGATTTCAAAACATTCAGTACTTC
TRBV28	.	TRBJ2-7	TRBD1	CATQNRDRHTYEQYF	TGTGCCACCCAAAACCGGGACAGGCATACCTACGAGCAGTACTTC
TRBV11-2	few	TRBJ2-2	TRBD2	CASSTSSGAGELFF	TGTGCCAGCAGCACCAGTAGCGGGGCCGGGGAGCTGTTTTTT
TRBV25-1	few	TRBJ2-7	.	CASSEPGAKGYEQYF	TGTGCCAGCAGTGAACCGGGGGCGAAAGGCTACGAGCAGTACTTC
TRBV19	.	TRBJ2-2	.	CASSPRWQGTWELFF	TGTGCCAGTAGTCCTCGGTGGCAGGGGACTTGGGAGCTGTTTTTT
TRBV7-3	.	TRBJ2-3	.	CASSFGGGPSTDTQYF	TGTGCCAGCAGCTTTGGAGGGGGGCCTAGCACAGATACGCAGTATTTT
TRBV27	many	TRBJ1-2	.	CASSFNGVNYGYTF	TGTGCCAGCAGTTTTAACGGAGTGAACTATGGCTACACCTTC
TRBV7-2	many	TRBJ2-2	.	CASSGSRIAGELFF	TGTGCCAGCAGCGGGAGTCGTATAGCCGGGGAGCTGTTTTTT
TRBV5-1	few	TRBJ1-1	.	CASSSTWGNTEAFF	TGCGCCAGCAGCTCTACCTGGGGGAACACTGAAGCTTTCTTT
TRBV6-6	few	TRBJ2-2	TRBD1	CASSRTGGITGELFF	TGTGCCAGCAGCCGGACAGGGGGGATCACCGGGGAGCTGTTTTTT
TRBV6-4	few	TRBJ2-1	TRBD1	CAGTRGLSSYNEQFF	TGTGCCGGTACCAGGGGGTTAAGCTCCTACAATGAGCAGTTCTTC
TRBV29-1	few	TRBJ1-1	TRBD1	CSVGQGANTEAFF	TGCAGCGTGGGACAGGGGGCAAACACTGAAGCTTTCTTT
TRBV5-6	few	TRBJ2-7	.	CASSFGGFSYEQYF	TGTGCCAGCAGCTTCGGGGGATTCTCCTACGAGCAGTACTTC
TRBV20-1	.	TRBJ1-4	.	CSARDLMAALLDEKLFF	TGCAGTGCTAGAGATTTAATGGCGGCCTTACTAGATGAAAAACTGTTTTTT
TRBV9	.	TRBJ2-2	TRBD2	CASSVGGGPTGELFF	TGTGCCAGCAGCGTAGGCGGGGGGCCCACCGGGGAGCTGTTTTTT
TRBV11-2	few	TRBJ2-5	TRBD1	CASSPGQGSRTQYF	TGTGCCAGCAGCCCGGGACAGGGCTCGAGGACCCAGTACTTC
TRBV4-2	.	TRBJ1-1	TRBD1	CASSPRQGWDTEAFF	TGTGCCAGCAGCCCCCGACAGGGGTGGGACACTGAAGCTTTCTTT
TRBV20-1	many	TRBJ2-5	.	CSAPSGETQYF	TGCAGTGCTCCCTCGGGGGAGACCCAGTACTTC
TRBV7-9	many	TRBJ2-7	.	CASSPDRMGQYF	TGTGCCAGCAGCCCGGACCGAATGGGGCAGTACTTC
TRBV30	few	TRBJ2-5	TRBD2	CAWTSGSAETQYF	TGTGCCTGGACTAGCGGGAGTGCAGAGACCCAGTACTTC
TRBV10-2	many	TRBJ2-7	.	CASGPGNYEQYF	TGCGCCAGCGGGCCGGGAAACTACGAGCAGTACTTC
TRBV20-1	.	TRBJ1-1	.	CSARDRIMNTEAFF	TGCAGTGCTAGAGATCGAATAATGAACACTGAAGCTTTCTTT
TRBV20-1	.	TRBJ2-5	.	CSAEGIQETQYF	TGCAGTGCCGAGGGTATCCAAGAGACCCAGTACTTC
TRBV25-1	.	TRBJ1-4	TRBD1	CASSQGQGVSEKLFF	TGTGCCAGCAGTCAAGGACAGGGAGTGAGTGAAAAACTGTTTTTT